The clone carrying this TCR beta chain appeared many times. An oligonucleotide containing a UMI was ligated to the 3' end of TCR cDNA. The sample is drawn from a study of naive and memory T cell subsets. Amplification of ligated cDNA took four PCR rounds with SP2 and nested alpha and beta constant primers. TCRdb re-derived calls from the UMI-ligation and nested PCR reads in MiXCR, one entry per CDR3 protein. This table holds about 26,000 distinct CDR3 sequences, roughly 5.2% found once. The CDR3 has 14 residues. V shed 0 bases, J shed 5 bases, and the junction held 5 bases outside the gene matches. The V gene's germline CDR1 is SQVTM and CDR2 ANQGSEA.

This chain uses TRBV29-1 with TRBJ2-7, with 9 positions matching TRBD1. The receptor's source is an adult in good health. Sequenced: blood. The CDR3 reads CSVEDDDRGNEQYF. In DNA, the CDR3 is TGCAGCGTTGAAGATGACGACAGGGGGAACGAGCAGTACTTC.